Listed below are T cell receptor beta chains from one sample, sequenced in a study of blood T cells in healthy people across ages. TCRdb fed the 5' RACE reads into MiXCR, producing one record per CDR3 protein. Of around 1,500,000 distinct CDR3 sequences listed, under 30% are singletons. Input material: blood. The source of these receptors is a woman aged 25-40 years in good health. Both conserved end residues are part of each CDR3. Each record gives: V gene, clone size, J gene, D gene, CDR3 DNA, CDR3 protein. The D gene is left open where the match is weak. Only part of the rows carry a size: once, few, many, or a class if the clone is expanded.

V: TRBV28
size: NA
J: TRBJ2-6
D: TRBD1
DNA: TGTGCCAGCAGCAACCAGGGGGCGGGAGGGGCCAACGTCCTGACTTTC
CDR3: CASSNQGAGGANVLTF

V: TRBV9
size: NA
J: TRBJ2-5
D: TRBD2
DNA: TGTGCCAGCAGCGCCGAGGGACTAGTGACGGGACGGAATGAGCAGTACTTC
CDR3: CASSAEGLVTGRNEQYF

V: TRBV12-3/TRBV12-4
size: few
J: TRBJ1-5
D: NA
DNA: TGTGCCAGCAGGTTAGGAAGCGGCCGTCAGCCCCAGCATTTT
CDR3: CASRLGSGRQPQHF

V: TRBV27
size: NA
J: TRBJ2-4
D: TRBD1
DNA: TGTGCCAGCAGTTTATCGCTGACAGGGGGAAAGCAGTACTTC
CDR3: CASSLSLTGGKQYF

V: TRBV7-2
size: few
J: TRBJ2-1
D: NA
DNA: TGTGCCAGCGGGGAGAGCTCCTACAATGAGCAGTTCTTC
CDR3: CASGESSYNEQFF

V: TRBV6-6
size: NA
J: TRBJ1-1
D: TRBD1
DNA: TGTGCCAGCAGTTACTGGGGACAGGGATGGACTGAAGCTTTCTTT
CDR3: CASSYWGQGWTEAFF

V: TRBV7-2
size: NA
J: TRBJ2-7
D: NA
DNA: TGTGCCAGCAGCCGAGGGGCAGGGTCCTCCTACGAGCAGTACTTC
CDR3: CASSRGAGSSYEQYF

V: TRBV28
size: few
J: TRBJ2-5
D: TRBD1
DNA: TGTGCCAGCAGGCGAACCGGGACAGGGGCCCAGTACTTC
CDR3: CASRRTGTGAQYF

V: TRBV3-1
size: NA
J: TRBJ1-2
D: NA
DNA: TGTGCCAGCAGCCAAGGCATCAACTATGGCTACACCTTC
CDR3: CASSQGINYGYTF

V: TRBV6-6
size: few
J: TRBJ2-1
D: TRBD2
DNA: TGTGCCAGCAGCTCCAAGACTAGCGGGTTCTACAATGAGCAGTTCTTC
CDR3: CASSSKTSGFYNEQFF

V: TRBV4-3
size: NA
J: TRBJ2-1
D: TRBD2
DNA: TGCGCCAGCAGCCAAGCGGGGGGGACCGGTGAGCAGTTCTTC
CDR3: CASSQAGGTGEQFF

V: TRBV18
size: NA
J: TRBJ1-4
D: NA
DNA: TGTGCCAGCTCACCAAGTCTTAATGAAAAACTGTTTTTT
CDR3: CASSPSLNEKLFF

V: TRBV24-1
size: many
J: TRBJ2-3
D: NA
DNA: TGTGCCACCAGCCTAAGCGGATTAACAGATACGCAGTATTTT
CDR3: CATSLSGLTDTQYF

V: TRBV3-1
size: many
J: TRBJ2-6
D: NA
DNA: TGTGCCAGCAGCCACCAAGATGGGGCCAACGTCCTGACTTTC
CDR3: CASSHQDGANVLTF

V: TRBV29-1
size: many
J: TRBJ1-2
D: NA
DNA: TGCAGCGCCGACGAGGGGGTACGTGGCTACACCTTC
CDR3: CSADEGVRGYTF

V: TRBV13
size: many
J: TRBJ2-5
D: NA
DNA: TGTGCCAGCAGCGCAGGCGGGGCGCCGGTCCAGTACTTC
CDR3: CASSAGGAPVQYF

V: TRBV5-1
size: NA
J: TRBJ2-7
D: NA
DNA: TGCGCCAACAGCCAGAGCGGCACAAGGGAGCAGTACTTC
CDR3: CANSQSGTREQYF

V: TRBV20-1
size: NA
J: TRBJ2-2
D: NA
DNA: TGCAGTGCTAGGGGGCAACTTGACACCGGGGAGCTGTTTTTT
CDR3: CSARGQLDTGELFF

V: TRBV7-6
size: many
J: TRBJ2-5
D: TRBD1
DNA: TGTGCCAGCAGCTTAACTACAGGGGAAGAGACCCAGTACTTC
CDR3: CASSLTTGEETQYF

V: TRBV5-1
size: few
J: TRBJ2-3
D: TRBD2
DNA: TGCGCCGGCAGCTCCCGGGACTACACAGATACGCAGTATTTT
CDR3: CAGSSRDYTDTQYF

V: TRBV29-1
size: NA
J: TRBJ1-2
D: NA
DNA: TGCAGCGTTGATACCGTTAGGGGGTGGAATGGCTACACCTTC
CDR3: CSVDTVRGWNGYTF

V: TRBV29-1
size: NA
J: TRBJ2-1
D: NA
DNA: TGCAGCGTTGATTTTGCAGTGGGGTCTTCTAATGAGCAGTTCTTC
CDR3: CSVDFAVGSSNEQFF

V: TRBV11-2
size: few
J: TRBJ2-3
D: NA
DNA: TGTGCCAGCAGCCTATGGGATACCTCCACAGATACGCAGTATTTT
CDR3: CASSLWDTSTDTQYF

V: TRBV12-3/TRBV12-4
size: NA
J: TRBJ1-1
D: NA
DNA: TGTGCCAGCAGTTTAATGACGGGAGGGAACACTGAAGCTTTCTTT
CDR3: CASSLMTGGNTEAFF

V: TRBV29-1
size: NA
J: TRBJ2-3
D: TRBD1
DNA: TGCAGCGTTGATCCGGGACAGGGGGGGGATACGCAGTATTTT
CDR3: CSVDPGQGGDTQYF

V: TRBV4-1
size: NA
J: TRBJ2-7
D: NA
DNA: TGCGCCAGCAGCGTGACAGACACCTACGAGCAGTACTTC
CDR3: CASSVTDTYEQYF

V: TRBV29-1
size: NA
J: TRBJ2-5
D: TRBD2
DNA: TGCAGCGTTTCCGGGACTAGCGGGGGGGAATCTTACGGGCAGTACTTC
CDR3: CSVSGTSGGESYGQYF

V: TRBV7-8
size: NA
J: TRBJ2-1
D: NA
DNA: TGTGCCAGCAGCAGAGCGGAGAGCAATGAGCAGTTCTTC
CDR3: CASSRAESNEQFF

V: TRBV11-2
size: NA
J: TRBJ2-1
D: NA
DNA: TGTGCCAGCAGCTTAAATCAGGGTTACGGCCATGAGCAGTTCTTC
CDR3: CASSLNQGYGHEQFF

V: TRBV7-2
size: few
J: TRBJ1-2
D: NA
DNA: TGTGCCAGCAGCGGACCAGCAGGGTTCTATGGCTACACCTTC
CDR3: CASSGPAGFYGYTF

V: TRBV4-1
size: NA
J: TRBJ2-3
D: NA
DNA: TGCGTCAGCAGCCGAGATCGGGGGGATACGCAGTATTTT
CDR3: CVSSRDRGDTQYF

V: TRBV5-8
size: once
J: TRBJ1-1
D: TRBD1
DNA: TGTGCCAGCAGCTTGGGCGGACAGGGTCGGGCTTTCTTT
CDR3: CASSLGGQGRAFF

V: TRBV30
size: NA
J: TRBJ2-7
D: TRBD1
DNA: TGTGCCTGGAGTGTACGATTGACAGGGGACGAGCAGTACTTC
CDR3: CAWSVRLTGDEQYF

V: TRBV11-2
size: NA
J: TRBJ2-4
D: NA
DNA: TGTGCCAGCAGCAACGTAGACCTTTCGGTAAACATTCAGTACTTC
CDR3: CASSNVDLSVNIQYF

V: TRBV3-1
size: NA
J: TRBJ1-2
D: NA
DNA: TGTGCCAGCAACCAAGATACAGGGACTTATGGCTACACCTTC
CDR3: CASNQDTGTYGYTF

V: TRBV5-1
size: NA
J: TRBJ2-5
D: NA
DNA: TGCGCCAGCAGCGCACAGGTCGGGGAGACCCAGTACTTC
CDR3: CASSAQVGETQYF

V: TRBV6-1
size: NA
J: TRBJ1-1
D: NA
DNA: TGTGCCAGCAGCGGCCCTGAGGCTCGAGGCACTGAAGCTTTCTTT
CDR3: CASSGPEARGTEAFF

V: TRBV5-1
size: many
J: TRBJ2-5
D: NA
DNA: TGCGCCAGCAGCTCCCAGAGGACGGAAGAGACCCAGTACTTC
CDR3: CASSSQRTEETQYF

V: TRBV12-3/TRBV12-4
size: few
J: TRBJ1-3
D: TRBD1
DNA: TGTGCCAGCAGTGAGGGACAGGGCGGAAACACCATATATTTT
CDR3: CASSEGQGGNTIYF

V: TRBV4-3
size: NA
J: TRBJ2-3
D: NA
DNA: TGCGCCAGCAGCCAAGACCCGGATTACACAGATACGCAGTATTTT
CDR3: CASSQDPDYTDTQYF

V: TRBV20-1
size: NA
J: TRBJ2-1
D: NA
DNA: TGCAGTGCTAGTTCTGCACAGGGGGGGTACAATGAGCAGTTCTTC
CDR3: CSASSAQGGYNEQFF

V: TRBV7-2
size: NA
J: TRBJ1-2
D: NA
DNA: TGTGCCAGCAGCAGTTCCAATCCGGGAGCATATGGCTACACCTTC
CDR3: CASSSSNPGAYGYTF

V: TRBV5-1
size: few
J: TRBJ2-1
D: TRBD2
DNA: TGCGCCAGCAGCTTGGGGCGGGAGAGGCACAATGAGCAGTTCTTC
CDR3: CASSLGRERHNEQFF